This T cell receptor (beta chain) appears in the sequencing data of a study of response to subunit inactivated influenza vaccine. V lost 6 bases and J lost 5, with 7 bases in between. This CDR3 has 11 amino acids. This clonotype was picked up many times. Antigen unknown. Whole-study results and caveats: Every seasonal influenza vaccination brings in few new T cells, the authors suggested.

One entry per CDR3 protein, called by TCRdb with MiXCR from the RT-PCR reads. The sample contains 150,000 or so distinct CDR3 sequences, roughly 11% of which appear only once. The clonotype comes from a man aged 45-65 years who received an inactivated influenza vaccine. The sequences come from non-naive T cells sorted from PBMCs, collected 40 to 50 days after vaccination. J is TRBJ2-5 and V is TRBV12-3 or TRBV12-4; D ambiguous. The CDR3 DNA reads TGTGCCAGCAGCTTGAGGGAGACCCAGTACTTC. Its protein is CASSLRETQYF.